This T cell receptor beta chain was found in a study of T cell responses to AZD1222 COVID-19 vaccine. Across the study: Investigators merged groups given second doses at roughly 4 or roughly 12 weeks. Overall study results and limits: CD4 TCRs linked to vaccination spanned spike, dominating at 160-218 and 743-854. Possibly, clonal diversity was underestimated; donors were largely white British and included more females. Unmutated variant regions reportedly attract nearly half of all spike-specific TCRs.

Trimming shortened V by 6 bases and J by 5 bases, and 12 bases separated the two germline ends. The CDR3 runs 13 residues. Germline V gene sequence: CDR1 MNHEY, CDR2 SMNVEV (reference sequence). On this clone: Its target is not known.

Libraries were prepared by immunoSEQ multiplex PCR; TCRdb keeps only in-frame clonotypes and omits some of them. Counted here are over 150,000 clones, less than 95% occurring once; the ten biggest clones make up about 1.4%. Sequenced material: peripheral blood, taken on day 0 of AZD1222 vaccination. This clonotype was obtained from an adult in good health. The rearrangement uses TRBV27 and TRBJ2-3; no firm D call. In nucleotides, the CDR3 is TGTGCCAGCAGCCTTAGGGAAATAGATACGCAGTATTTT. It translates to CASSLREIDTQYF.